This T cell receptor (beta chain) was retrieved from a study of CD8+CD57+ T cells in acquired aplastic anemia. It was patients with CD8+CD57+ cell expansion by flow cytometry who were chosen for sequencing. None of the patients had been given any therapy when their blood was sampled. As to this clonotype: Its matching antigen is unknown. As the CDR3 is not closed by the conserved phenylalanine or tryptophan, this likely results from a read error.

Study results and limitations: A significant difference in CD8+ Simpson's diversity between patients and controls was not found.

Germline CDR1 is ENHRY and CDR2 is SYGVKD. V was trimmed by 6 bases and J by 3 bases, leaving 8 bases between them. The CDR3 has 12 amino acids. It was genomic DNA that served as the template for profiling TCR beta VDJ and CDR3. TCRdb ran MiXCR on the reads and lists one entry per CDR3 protein. The data hold tens of thousands of distinct CDR3 sequences, with 70% observed a single time. This TCR came from a human donor with aplastic anemia. Sequenced material: sorted CD4+, CD8+, or CD8+CD57+ T cells (not recorded which) from PBMCs. The gene calls are TRBV10-3 and TRBJ1-1, with D possibly being TRBD1 (6 bases). CDR3 bases: TGTGCCATCAGGGGGGCGGACACTGAAGCTTTCTAT. Residues: CAIRGADTEAFY.